This T cell receptor beta chain was documented in a study of shared clonotypes between healthy human individuals. The CDR3 length is 14 residues. V was clipped by 7 bases and J by 6 bases, with 16 bases between them. Germline values: CDR1 MDHEN, CDR2 SYDVKM. On ten immunoSEQ deep assay plates, unsorted PBMC DNA was sequenced. Repertoires were generated with immunoSEQ multiplex PCR, while TCRdb's copy carries only in-frame clones and drops some. The table includes about half a million clones, 81% detected once. The clonotype was recovered from a woman in her forties in good health. Some clones in this sample may be carry-over from other donors' samples. V usage is TRBV28 and J usage is TRBJ1-5, with D perhaps TRBD1 (5 bases). Sequences were obtained from PBMCs. CDR3 DNA sequence: TGTGCCAGCACCCGGGACTGGGCTCCTCAGCCCCAGCATTTT. This gives the protein CASTRDWAPQPQHF.